This T cell receptor (beta chain) was sequenced in a study of chemoradiotherapy in HPV16-positive cancers. Profiling relied on immunoSEQ multiplex PCR, and the TCRdb table lists in-frame clones only, not all of them. The data contain more than 1,500 clones, approximately 69% of them singletons. The germline V gene encodes CDR1 MNHEY and CDR2 SMNVEV (reference sequence). With 5 bases removed from V and 5 bases from J, the gap between germline ends came to 12 bases. The CDR3 extends over 13 amino acids. Over chemoradiotherapy, repertoires were sampled more than once. The rearrangement uses TRBV27 and TRBJ2-5, with D unclear. The material sequenced was tumor tissue, taken from a patient who underwent chemoradiotherapy. This TCR was sampled from a human donor with HPV-associated anogenital cancer. For the CDR3, the DNA is TGTGCCAGCAGTCCCGGGCCCGGGGAGACCCAGTACTTC. This sequence encodes CASSPGPGETQYF.